The 15 T cell receptor beta chains in this list originate from one sample, sequenced in a study of OX40 agonist ivuxolimab in advanced cancers. Only in-frame clones appear in the TCRdb table, and some are missing; sequencing was by immunoSEQ multiplex PCR. The data contain tens of thousands of clones, 80% to 90% of them seen just once; the ten biggest clones take up around 1.9%. The source was CD4+ or CD8+ T cells sorted from blood, collected in a trial of the OX40 agonist ivuxolimab. The receptors derive from an adult with an advanced solid tumor such as melanoma, head and neck, liver or kidney cancer.

The genes are TRBV25-1 and TRBJ1-1; no clear D gene. Germline CDR1 MGHDK, CDR2 SYGVNS. Between the trimmed V and J ends, which lost 1 base and 1 base, there was a span of 13 bases. There are 16 residues in the CDR3. This CDR3 is CASSESTNAGNTEAFF. DNA for the CDR3: TGTGCCAGCAGTGAATCAACAAACGCAGGGAACACTGAAGCTTTCTTT.

V and J are TRBV7-3 and TRBJ2-7; D is unclear. CDR3 size: 14 residues. Germline lookup yields CDR1 SGHTA and CDR2 FQGTGA. Trimming took off 2 bases at V and 0 bases at J, with 8 bases between the two ends. The CDR3 region has the DNA TGTGCCAGCAGCTTAGGGCCAAGCTCCTACGAGCAGTACTTC. This gives the protein CASSLGPSSYEQYF.

This clone was observed once. The V call is TRBV19, the J call TRBJ2-1; TRBD2 aligns across 9 bases. There are 15 residues in the CDR3. CDR1 and CDR2 from the germline V gene are LNHDA and SQIVND (reference sequence). The CDR3 is CAAGGDSKVSNEQFF. The DNA of the CDR3 is TGTGCAGCGGGAGGCGATTCCAAAGTTAGTAATGAGCAGTTCTTC.

The chain uses TRBV28 and TRBJ1-5; TRBD1 is a possible D gene (6 bases). V lost 2 bases, J lost 4 bases, and 18 bases lay in between. The germline gives CDR1 MDHEN, CDR2 SYDVKM. The CDR3 extends over 17 amino acids. The DNA for the CDR3 is TGTGCCAGCAGTTTAGGGGTATGGGGGGCGAGGAATCAGCCCCAGCATTTT. Protein product: CASSLGVWGARNQPQHF.

The genes are TRBV5-1 and TRBJ1-1; D is possibly TRBD1 (6 bases). CDR3 length: 14 residues. Germline CDR1 reads SGHRS; CDR2 reads YFSETQ. Trimming removed 3 bases at V and 0 bases at J, with 9 bases between. CDR3 DNA sequence: TGCGCCAGCAGCTGGGGGGCGGTGAACACTGAAGCTTTCTTT. Amino acid sequence: CASSWGAVNTEAFF.

V gene TRBV5-4 combines with J gene TRBJ1-1; perhaps TRBD1 as D (6 bases). V was clipped by 5 bases and J by 0 bases, with 8 bases between them. CDR1 is SGHNT and CDR2 is YYREEE in the germline V gene (reference sequence). CDR3 length: 13 amino acids. CDR3 sequence (DNA): TGTGCCAGCAGTGGACAGATGAACACTGAAGCTTTCTTT. It codes for CASSGQMNTEAFF.

The chain employs TRBV5-4 and TRBJ1-2, with 12 bases that match TRBD1. Looked up from germline, CDR1 is SGHNT and CDR2 is YYREEE (reference sequence). V was clipped by 0 bases and J by 6 bases; unmatched bases: 3. The CDR3 length is 15 residues. CDR3 in DNA: TGTGCCAGCAGCTTGGTCGGGACAGGGGGCGATGGCTACACCTTC. This encodes CASSLVGTGGDGYTF.

The V gene is TRBV18, the J gene TRBJ2-1; 12 bases match TRBD2. CDR3 length: 18 residues. Per the germline V gene, CDR1 is KGHSH and CDR2 is LQKENI. Unmatched junction bases numbered 6, after V lost 3 bases and J lost 0 bases. The CDR3: CASSPPTSGRSSYNEQFF. In nucleotides, the CDR3 is TGTGCCAGCTCACCCCCGACTAGCGGGAGAAGCTCCTACAATGAGCAGTTCTTC.

This clone was seen a single time. The V and J genes are TRBV29-1 and TRBJ2-1; 9 bases match TRBD1. The CDR3 is made up of 13 amino acids. The junction had 7 bases not matched to a gene; V was cut back by 6 bases and J by 7 bases. Germline CDR1 and CDR2: SQVTM and ANQGSEA. The CDR3, as DNA: TGCAGCGTGGGAGGACAGGGGTCGAATGAGCAGTTCTTC. It is translated as CSVGGQGSNEQFF.

The chain carries TRBV11-2 and TRBJ2-2; 9 bases line up with TRBD1. The V and J ends lost 5 bases and 6 bases, in that order; junction bases with no gene match: 7. The germline gives CDR1 SGHAT, CDR2 FQNNGV. The CDR3 has 15 residues. This CDR3 is CASSITRQGAGELFF. Here the CDR3 DNA reads TGTGCCAGCAGCATAACGCGACAGGGGGCCGGGGAGCTGTTTTTT. The entire variable domain, with the rest obtained from reference TRBV11-2 and TRBJ2-2, is as follows: EAGVAQSPRYKIIEKRQSVAFWCNPISGHATLYWYQQILGQGPKLLIQFQNNGVVDDSQLPKDRFSAERLKGVDSTLKIQPAKLEDSAVYLCASSITRQGAGELFFGEGSRLTVL.

The rearrangement joins TRBV21-1 to TRBJ1-5. TRBV21-1 is a recognized pseudogene. The CDR3 is made up of 16 amino acids. Here the CDR3 reads CASSKRKGGYNQPQHF. Here the CDR3 DNA reads TGTGCCAGCAGCAAAAGGAAGGGGGGGTATAATCAGCCCCAGCATTTT.

The chain uses TRBV11-2 and TRBJ2-7, with 8 bases aligning to TRBD2. Trimming took 5 bases from V and 2 from J; bases not matched to a gene: 11. Germline CDR1 SGHAT, CDR2 FQNNGV. CDR3 length: 16 amino acids. CDR3 coding DNA: TGTGCCAGCAGCCCGGGGGGTGTAGCGGGAACCTACGAGCAGTACTTC. Its protein product is CASSPGGVAGTYEQYF.

V and J are TRBV7-8 and TRBJ1-5; the match to TRBD1 covers 9 bases. CDR3 length: 17 residues. Germline CDR1 SGHVS, CDR2 FQNEAQ. The junction had 8 bases not matched to a gene; V was cut back by 5 bases and J by 0 bases. Written as DNA, the CDR3 is TGTGCCAGCAGCGCGGGACAGGGAACGGCTAGCAATCAGCCCCAGCATTTT. Translated: CASSAGQGTASNQPQHF.

The gene calls are TRBV4-3 and TRBJ2-3, with 7 bases identical to TRBD1. V was pared by 1 base and J by 4 bases, with 11 bases of the junction left unmatched. Germline V gene data show CDR1 as LGHNA and CDR2 as YSLEER. The CDR3 length is 17 residues. The CDR3 DNA is TGCGCCAGCAGCCAAGGGGCAAACAGGGGAGCGCCAGATACGCAGTATTTT. This encodes CASSQGANRGAPDTQYF.

V and J are TRBV6-6 and TRBJ2-5; 9 bases are shared with TRBD2. Germline-derived CDR1 and CDR2 are MNHNY and SVGAGI (reference sequence). The length of the CDR3 is 15 residues. The V and J ends lost 0 bases and 4 bases, in that order; junction bases with no gene match: 3. This CDR3 reads CASSYSALAGETQYF. DNA of the CDR3: TGTGCCAGCAGTTACTCTGCACTAGCGGGAGAGACCCAGTACTTC.